These 10 T cell receptor beta chains originate from one sample sequenced in a study of shared clonotypes between healthy human individuals. TCRdb keeps only in-frame clones here, not all; method: immunoSEQ multiplex PCR. The table has hundreds of thousands of clones, roughly four fifths seen once. Material: PBMCs. The receptors derive from a woman aged 40 to 50 in good health. Some clones in this sample may be carry-over from other donors' samples.

V is TRBV7-2 and J is TRBJ2-1, with TRBD2 identical over 11 bases. The CDR3 loop spans 16 amino acids. J was trimmed by 9 bases and V by 3 bases; bases with no gene match: 10. In germline, CDR1 is SGHTA, CDR2 FQGNSA. CDR3 sequence: CASSFQTSGTSGEQFF. The CDR3 bases are TGTGCCAGCAGCTTCCAGACTAGCGGGACCTCCGGTGAGCAGTTCTTC.

This clone turned up a few times. The V and J genes are TRBV4-3 and TRBJ2-2; 9 bases fit TRBD2. From germline, CDR1 is LGHNA and CDR2 YSLEER. The V and J ends lost 2 bases and 0 bases, in that order; junction bases with no gene match: 1. The CDR3 consists of 16 residues. The CDR3: CASSQRTSANTGELFF. CDR3 DNA: TGCGCCAGCAGCCAACGGACTAGCGCGAACACCGGGGAGCTGTTTTTT.

The chain employs TRBV28 and TRBJ1-1, with D perhaps matching TRBD1 (5 bases). Trimming left V 5 bases short and J 11 bases short, with 18 bases between. CDR3 length: 13 residues. Germline CDR1 and CDR2: MDHEN and SYDVKM. The CDR3 bases are TGTGCCAGCAGTACGACCGGGCCTCGGGGGGCTTTCTTT. Translating gives CASSTTGPRGAFF.

This clone turned up a few times. The chain has TRBV2 and TRBJ2-7, with TRBD1 identical over 8 bases. CDR1 is SNHLY, CDR2 FYNNEI, per germline. The CDR3 extends over 12 amino acids. V lost 7 bases to trimming and J lost 5 bases; unmatched junction nucleotides: 4. The DNA for the CDR3 is TGTGCCAGCAACAGGGGGGTAAACGAGCAGTACTTC. Its protein product is CASNRGVNEQYF.

This chain uses TRBV30 with TRBJ2-2, with 11 bases lining up with TRBD1. There are 14 residues in the CDR3. V gave up 1 base and J gave up 6 bases; unmatched junction bases: 1. Germline V gives CDR1 GTSNPN, CDR2 SVGIG (reference sequence). CDR3 sequence: CAWSGTGGSGELFF. CDR3 DNA sequence: TGTGCCTGGAGTGGGACAGGGGGCTCCGGGGAGCTGTTTTTT.

The chain couples TRBV30 to TRBJ2-1; D remains unclear. Germline-derived CDR1 and CDR2 are GTSNPN and SVGIG (reference sequence). The CDR3 is 12 residues long. V was pared by 0 bases and J by 7 bases, with 7 bases between. The CDR3 nucleotides read TGTGCCTGGAGTGTATCGGTTAATGAGCAGTTCTTC. Its translation: CAWSVSVNEQFF.

The V and J genes are TRBV5-6 and TRBJ2-5; perhaps TRBD1 as D (5 bases). The length of the CDR3 is 14 residues. From germline, CDR1 is SGHDT and CDR2 YYEEEE. Trimming took 2 bases from V and 1 from J, leaving 9 bases between them. CDR3 bases: TGTGCCAGCAGCTTAGGCAGGGTCCAAGAGACCCAGTACTTC. This translates into CASSLGRVQETQYF.

With respect to this clone: Only one base separates this from a far larger clonotype, so it likely reflects a read error. A read error is likely, as this CDR3 ends without the conserved phenylalanine or tryptophan. This rearrangement joins TRBV10-3 to TRBJ2-7; 7 bases match TRBD2. V lost 6 bases to trimming and J lost 3 bases; unmatched junction nucleotides: 5. The CDR3 sequence is 13 residues long. Germline V CDR1 and CDR2: ENHRY, SYGVKD. CDR3 loop: CAIRDPGGYEQYL. In DNA form, the CDR3 reads TGTGCCATCAGGGACCCGGGAGGCTACGAGCAGTACCTC.

This clone came up once. This chain joins TRBV4-2 and TRBJ1-3; 7 bases match TRBD1. There are 17 residues in the CDR3. Trimming removed 1 base from V and 0 bases from J; junction bases left unmatched: 6. Germline V CDR1 and CDR2: LGHNA, YNFKEQ. For the CDR3, the DNA is TGTGCCAGCAGCCAAGGGTACCGGGACAGCTCTGGAAACACCATATATTTT. Translated: CASSQGYRDSSGNTIYF.

This clone has a single count. V usage is TRBV28 and J usage is TRBJ1-2; D not resolved. CDR1 MDHEN and CDR2 SYDVKM come from the germline V gene. The CDR3 is 16 amino acids. The V and J ends lost 5 bases and 3 bases respectively, with 19 bases between them. The chain's CDR3 is CASSNPGPGGYYGYTF. DNA for the CDR3: TGTGCCAGCAGTAACCCCGGGCCTGGAGGCTACTATGGCTACACCTTC.